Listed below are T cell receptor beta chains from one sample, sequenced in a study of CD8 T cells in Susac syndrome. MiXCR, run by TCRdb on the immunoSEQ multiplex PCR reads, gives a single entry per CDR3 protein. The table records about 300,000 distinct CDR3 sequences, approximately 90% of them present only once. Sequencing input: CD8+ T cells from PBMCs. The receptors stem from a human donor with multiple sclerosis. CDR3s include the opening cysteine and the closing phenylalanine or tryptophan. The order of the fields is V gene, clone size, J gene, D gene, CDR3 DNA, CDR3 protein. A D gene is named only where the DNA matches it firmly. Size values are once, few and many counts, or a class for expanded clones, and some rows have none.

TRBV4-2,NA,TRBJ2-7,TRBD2,TGTGCCAGCAGCCTCGGCGGGAGACGCGAGCAGTACTTC,CASSLGGRREQYF
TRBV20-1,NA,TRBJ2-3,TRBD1,TGCAGTGCTAGAGTGCGGGACAGGGTTCGCACAGATACGCAGTATTTT,CSARVRDRVRTDTQYF
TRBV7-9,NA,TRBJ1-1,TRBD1,TGTGCCAGCAGCCCGAAGGACAGGGTTAACACTGAAGCTTTCTTT,CASSPKDRVNTEAFF
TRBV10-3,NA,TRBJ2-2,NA,TGTGCCATCAGTTCCTCTGATGCCGGGGAGCTGTTTTTT,CAISSSDAGELFF
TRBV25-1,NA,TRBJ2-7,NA,TGTGCCAGCAGTCCTCGGATGACACACGAGCAGTACTTC,CASSPRMTHEQYF
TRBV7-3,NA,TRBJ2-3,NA,TGTGCCAGCAGCTTAAACGGGTATGCGGGCACAGATACGCAGTATTTT,CASSLNGYAGTDTQYF
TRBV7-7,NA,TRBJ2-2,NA,TGTGCTAGCAGCTTAAGGATAGCCCTGAACACCGGGGAGCTGTTTTTT,CASSLRIALNTGELFF
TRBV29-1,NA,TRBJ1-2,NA,TGCAGCGCATCGACCGGGACGCAAGGGGGATCTAACTATGGCTACACCTTC,CSASTGTQGGSNYGYTF
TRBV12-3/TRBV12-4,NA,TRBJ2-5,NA,TGTGCCAGCAGTTTGTCTGGCGGACAAGAGACCCAGTACTTC,CASSLSGGQETQYF
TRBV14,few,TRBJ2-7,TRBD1,TGTGCCAGCAGCCTACAGGGGAACGCCTACGAGCAGTACTTC,CASSLQGNAYEQYF
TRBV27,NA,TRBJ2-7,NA,TGTGCCAGCAGTTTAGGGGTTACATCAGGCCGGCAGTACTTC,CASSLGVTSGRQYF
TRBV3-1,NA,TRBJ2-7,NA,TGTGCCAGCAGCCTAAAACGACAGGCCATAAGCTACGAGCAGTACTTC,CASSLKRQAISYEQYF
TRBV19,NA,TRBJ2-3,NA,TGTGCCACCATTCAGGGGGATACGCAGTATTTT,CATIQGDTQYF
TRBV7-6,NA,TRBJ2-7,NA,TGTGCCAGCAGCTTAGTTCGGGGAAGCATCTACGAGCAGTACTTC,CASSLVRGSIYEQYF
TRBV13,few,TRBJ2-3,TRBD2,TGTGCCAGCAGCTTAGTAGCGGGAGGCACAGATACGCAGTATTTT,CASSLVAGGTDTQYF
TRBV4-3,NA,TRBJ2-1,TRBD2,TGCGCCAGCAGCCAAGATCGACCTGGGACTAGCGTCCATGAGCAGTTCTTC,CASSQDRPGTSVHEQFF
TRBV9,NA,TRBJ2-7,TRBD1,TGTGCCAGCAACGACAGGGGGCAACCCTACGAGCAGTACTTC,CASNDRGQPYEQYF
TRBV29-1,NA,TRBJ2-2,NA,TGCAGCGTTGAAGATCGGGGTAGGGTGGGGACCGGGGAGCTGTTTTTT,CSVEDRGRVGTGELFF
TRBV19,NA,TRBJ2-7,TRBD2,TGTGCCAGTAGTCACCGGGGGGAAACCTACGAGCAGTACTTC,CASSHRGETYEQYF
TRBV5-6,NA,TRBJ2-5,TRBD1,TGTGCCAGCAGCCTCGGGACAGTAGAGACCCAGTACTTC,CASSLGTVETQYF
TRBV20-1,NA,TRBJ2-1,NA,TGCAGTGCTAGAGATTCGCCCCACCTTGACAATGAGCAGTTCTTC,CSARDSPHLDNEQFF
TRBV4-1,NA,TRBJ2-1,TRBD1,TGCGCCAGCAGCCAAGTACAGGGGGATAATGAGCAGTTCTTC,CASSQVQGDNEQFF